This T cell receptor beta chain was sequenced in a study of graft-versus-host responses after intestinal transplantation. Generated by immunoSEQ multiplex PCR, the TCRdb table keeps only in-frame clones and is missing some. The sample lists over 100,000 clones; about 95% were seen once. On this clone itself: The antigen is unknown.

The CDR3 sequence is 12 residues long. CDR1 is MDHEN and CDR2 is SYDVKM in the germline V gene. The clonotype comes from a human donor who received an intestinal transplant. The sample in question was unstimulated CD8+ T cells sorted from spleen or lymph node cells, obtained before intestinal transplant. The chain carries TRBV28 and TRBJ2-5; a possible D gene is TRBD1 (6 bases). The DNA end is a closer match to TRBJ2-7, so the J assignment may be wrong. The CDR3 nucleotides read TGTGCCAGCGGCAGGGGCCCCTACGAGCAGTACTTC. Its protein product is CASGRGPYEQYF.